Sequencing of this T cell receptor delta chain was carried out in a study of Vδ1+ human thymocytes. Sequences come from RNA converted to cDNA by reverse transcription. Pooled V-gene forward primers with one constant-region reverse primer generated the CDR3 amplicons by multiplex PCR. TCRdb applied CATT to the multiplex PCR reads for clone calling. The top ten hold 0.5% of the sample, which has more than 50,000 delta-chain clones, about 16% seen once. A note on this clone: The antigen is not known.

From germline, CDR1 is TSWWSYY and CDR2 QGS. This CDR3 spans 18 amino acids. Unmatched junction bases numbered 13, after V lost 4 bases and J lost 3 bases. Notes on the study in general: In the thymus, TRG and TRD repertoires looked highly polyclonal with Gaussian CDR3 lengths.

V gene TRDV1 combines with J gene TRDJ1, with 11 bases identical to TRDD3. Sequencing input: Vdelta1+ gamma-delta thymocytes from the thymus. Described subset: FACS-sorted CD3+ TCRalphabeta- TCRVdelta1+ TCRVdelta2- thymocytes. The clonotype was recovered from a boy under three years old who had congenital heart surgery. The CDR3 region is CALGVPVWGILGPDKLIF. The CDR3 bases are TGTGCTCTTGGGGTTCCGGTCTGGGGGATACTGGGACCCGATAAACTCATCTTT.